The rows below give T cell receptor beta chains drawn from one sample of a study of T cell responses to AZD1222 COVID-19 vaccine. Sequenced by immunoSEQ multiplex PCR; TCRdb stores in-frame clones only, minus some. The sample carries 95,000 to 100,000 clones, around 84% recorded once. The material sequenced was peripheral blood, taken on day 0 of AZD1222 vaccination. The receptors originated from an adult in good health. CDR3s include the opening cysteine and the closing phenylalanine or tryptophan. D genes are given only for firm matches. Expanded clones get a size class; other rows say once, few or many, or leave the size out.

>TRBJ1-1|TRBD1|TRBV6-2/TRBV6-3|NA
CASSYSSGQSMNTEAFF
TGTGCCAGCAGTTACTCATCGGGACAGTCCATGAACACTGAAGCTTTCTTT
>TRBJ1-2|TRBD1|TRBV6-5|NA
CASNPGGDGYTF
TGTGCCAGCAACCCAGGGGGCGACGGCTACACCTTC
>TRBJ1-4|NA|TRBV18|NA
CASSPTLQGDGARTYF
TGTGCCAGCTCACCGACTTTACAGGGAGACGGGGCGCGCACCTATTTT
>TRBJ1-1|NA|TRBV6-2/TRBV6-3|once
CASSFAGKNTEAFF
TGTGCCAGCAGTTTCGCAGGGAAAAACACTGAAGCTTTCTTT
>TRBJ2-3|TRBD2|TRBV9|NA
CASSALAGGGPDTQYF
TGTGCCAGCAGCGCCCTAGCGGGAGGTGGCCCAGATACGCAGTATTTT
>TRBJ1-2|NA|TRBV7-2|NA
CASSLTGGRYGYTF
TGTGCCAGCAGCTTAACGGGGGGCAGATATGGCTACACCTTC
>TRBJ2-5|NA|TRBV7-2|NA
CASSFTANQETQYF
TGTGCCAGCAGCTTCACCGCAAACCAAGAGACCCAGTACTTC
>TRBJ1-1|NA|TRBV5-1|NA
CASSLDAAPGAFF
TGCGCCAGCAGCTTGGACGCAGCACCTGGAGCTTTCTTT
>TRBJ2-2|NA|TRBV19|NA
CASSNVGSTGELFF
TGTGCCAGTAGTAATGTGGGGTCCACCGGGGAGCTGTTTTTT
>TRBJ2-3|NA|TRBV6-1|NA
CASSDPGPSGYTQYF
TGTGCCAGCAGTGACCCGGGACCCAGCGGTTATACGCAGTATTTT
>TRBJ2-7|NA|TRBV27|NA
CASSLRASQSSYEQYF
TGTGCCAGCAGTTTAAGGGCTAGCCAGAGCTCCTACGAGCAGTACTTC